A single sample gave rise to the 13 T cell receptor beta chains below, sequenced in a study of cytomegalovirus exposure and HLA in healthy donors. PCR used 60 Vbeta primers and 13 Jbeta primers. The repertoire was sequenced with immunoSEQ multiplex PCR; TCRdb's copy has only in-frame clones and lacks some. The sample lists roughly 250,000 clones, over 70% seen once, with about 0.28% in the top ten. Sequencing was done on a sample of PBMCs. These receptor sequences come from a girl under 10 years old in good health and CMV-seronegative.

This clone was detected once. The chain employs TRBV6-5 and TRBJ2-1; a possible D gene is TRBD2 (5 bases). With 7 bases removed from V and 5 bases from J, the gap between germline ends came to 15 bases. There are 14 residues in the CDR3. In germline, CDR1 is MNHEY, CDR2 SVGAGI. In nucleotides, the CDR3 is TGTGCCAGCACCCTAAGCCGGGGTAACAATGAGCAGTTCTTC. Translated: CASTLSRGNNEQFF.

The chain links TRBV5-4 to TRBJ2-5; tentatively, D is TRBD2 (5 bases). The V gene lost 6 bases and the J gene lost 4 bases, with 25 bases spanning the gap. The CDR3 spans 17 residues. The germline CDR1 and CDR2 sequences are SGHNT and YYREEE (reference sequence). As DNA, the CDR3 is TGTGCCAGCACTTTCCTCGTGGGCCGAGGGCGAGGAGAGACCCAGTACTTC. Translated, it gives CASTFLVGRGRGETQYF.

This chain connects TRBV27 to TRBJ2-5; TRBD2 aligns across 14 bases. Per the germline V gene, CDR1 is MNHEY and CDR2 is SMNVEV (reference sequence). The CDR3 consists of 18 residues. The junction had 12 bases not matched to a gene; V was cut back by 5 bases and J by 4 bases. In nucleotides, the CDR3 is TGTGCCAGCAGTCGACGCGTGACTAGCGGGGGGGCAGGAGAGACCCAGTACTTC. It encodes CASSRRVTSGGAGETQYF.

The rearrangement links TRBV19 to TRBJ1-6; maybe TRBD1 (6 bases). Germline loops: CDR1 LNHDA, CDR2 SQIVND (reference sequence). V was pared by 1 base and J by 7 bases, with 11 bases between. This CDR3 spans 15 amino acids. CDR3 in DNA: TGTGCCAGTAGTATAGGTGGACAGTACAATTCACCCCTCCACTTT. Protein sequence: CASSIGGQYNSPLHF.

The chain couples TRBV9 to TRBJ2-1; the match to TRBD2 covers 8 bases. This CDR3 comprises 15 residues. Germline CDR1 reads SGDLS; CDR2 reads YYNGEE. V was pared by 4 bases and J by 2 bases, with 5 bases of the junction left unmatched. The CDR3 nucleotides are TGTGCCAGCAGCCGGGGGGGGGCCCCCTACAATGAGCAGTTCTTC. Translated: CASSRGGAPYNEQFF. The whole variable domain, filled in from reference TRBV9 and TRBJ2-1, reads DSGVTQTPKHLITATGQRVTLRCSPRSGDLSVYWYQQSLDQGLQFLIQYYNGEERAKGNILERFSAQQFPDLHSELNLSSLELGDSALYFCASSRGGAPYNEQFFGPGTRLTVL.

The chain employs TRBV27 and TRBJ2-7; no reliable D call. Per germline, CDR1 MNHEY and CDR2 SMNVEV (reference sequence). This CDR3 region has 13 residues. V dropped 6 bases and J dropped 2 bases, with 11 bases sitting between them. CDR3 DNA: TGTGCCAGCAGGACTCCCTTTACCTACGAGCAGTACTTC. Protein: CASRTPFTYEQYF.

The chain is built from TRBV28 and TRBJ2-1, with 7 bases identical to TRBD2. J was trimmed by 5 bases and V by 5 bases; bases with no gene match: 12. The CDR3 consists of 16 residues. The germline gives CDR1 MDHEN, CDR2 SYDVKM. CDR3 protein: CASSPAWSGMDNEQFF. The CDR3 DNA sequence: TGTGCCAGCAGTCCCGCTTGGAGCGGGATGGACAATGAGCAGTTCTTC.

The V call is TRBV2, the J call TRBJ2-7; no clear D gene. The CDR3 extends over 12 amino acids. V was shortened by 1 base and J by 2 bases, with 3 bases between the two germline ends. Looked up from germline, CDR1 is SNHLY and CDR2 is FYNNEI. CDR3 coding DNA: TGTGCCAGCAGTGAAGACACCTACGAGCAGTACTTC. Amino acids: CASSEDTYEQYF.

The chain's CDR3 is CASSQAGQGSYEQYF. The CDR3, as DNA: TGTGCCAGCAGCCAGGCCGGACAGGGCTCCTACGAGCAGTACTTC. This rearrangement joins TRBV4-2 to TRBJ2-7, with 8 bases lining up with TRBD1. The length of the CDR3 is 15 residues. In germline, CDR1 is LGHNA, CDR2 YNFKEQ. The junction had 4 bases not matched to a gene; V was cut back by 3 bases and J by 0 bases.

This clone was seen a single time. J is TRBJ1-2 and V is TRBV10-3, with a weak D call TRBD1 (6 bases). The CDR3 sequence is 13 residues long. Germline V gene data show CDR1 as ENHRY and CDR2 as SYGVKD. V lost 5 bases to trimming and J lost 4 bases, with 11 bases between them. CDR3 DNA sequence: TGTGCCATCAGTCCTCAGGGGCTCTATGGCTACACCTTC. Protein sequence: CAISPQGLYGYTF.

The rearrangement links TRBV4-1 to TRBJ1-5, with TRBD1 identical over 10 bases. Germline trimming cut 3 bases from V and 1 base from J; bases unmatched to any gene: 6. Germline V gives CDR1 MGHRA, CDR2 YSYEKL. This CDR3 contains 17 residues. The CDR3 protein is CASSHHDRGPSNQPQHF. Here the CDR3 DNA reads TGCGCCAGCAGCCACCACGACAGGGGGCCAAGCAATCAGCCCCAGCATTTT.

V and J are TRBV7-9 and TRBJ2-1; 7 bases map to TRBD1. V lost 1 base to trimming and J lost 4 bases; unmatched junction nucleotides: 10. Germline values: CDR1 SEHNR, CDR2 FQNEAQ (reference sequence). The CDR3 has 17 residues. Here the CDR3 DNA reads TGTGCCAGCAGCTTAGGGATCACAGGGGAACGGTACAATGAGCAGTTCTTC. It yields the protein CASSLGITGERYNEQFF.

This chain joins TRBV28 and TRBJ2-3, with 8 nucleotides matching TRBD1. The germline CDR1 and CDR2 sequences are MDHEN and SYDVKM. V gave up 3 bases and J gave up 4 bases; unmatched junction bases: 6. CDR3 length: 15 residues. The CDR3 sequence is CASSFAGQGPDTQYF. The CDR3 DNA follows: TGTGCCAGCAGTTTTGCCGGACAGGGCCCAGATACGCAGTATTTT.